The sequence of this TCR beta chain was determined in a study of blood T cell repertoires in COVID-19. Study details: T cells, B-cell-depleted T cells, or PBMCs provided the cDNA or gDNA that served as material.

Participants, roughly 18 to 90 years old, spanned 24 US areas. All recovered Cohort 3 donors got two negative PCRs, got clearance, or saw symptom resolution. This CDR3 spans 14 amino acids. Germline lookup yields CDR1 LNHDA and CDR2 SQIVND (reference sequence). The V segment lost 5 bases and the J segment 6 bases; nucleotides outside the gene matches: 7. Produced via immunoSEQ multiplex PCR; TCRdb's table is partial and in-frame only. The sample yields approximately 230,000 clones, 80% to 90% seen once. V is TRBV19 and J is TRBJ2-1, with 7 bases identical to TRBD1. Sequencing was done on a sample of PBMCs or T cells enriched from blood (not recorded which). The sequence derives from a middle-aged man who had recovered from COVID-19. The CDR3 region is CASSGSHRGNEQFF. CDR3 DNA: TGTGCCAGTAGTGGGTCCCACAGGGGCAATGAGCAGTTCTTC.